These 13 T cell receptor beta chains were all obtained from the same sample, sequenced in a study of cytomegalovirus exposure and HLA in healthy donors. Vbeta (60) and Jbeta (13) primers were used in the PCR. Data came from immunoSEQ multiplex PCR; TCRdb stores just in-frame clones and leaves some out. The table shows 150,000 to 200,000 clones, with about 80% occurring only once. Input material: PBMCs. These receptors originate from a woman in her forties or fifties in good health and CMV-seronegative.

This chain uses TRBV5-8 with TRBJ2-4; no firm D call. CDR1 is SGHTS, CDR2 YDEGEE, per germline. With 0 bases removed from V and 4 bases from J, the gap between germline ends came to 8 bases. The CDR3 length is 14 residues. The CDR3 reads CASSLVVQKNIQYF. CDR3 DNA sequence: TGTGCCAGCAGCTTGGTGGTGCAGAAAAACATTCAGTACTTC.

This chain uses TRBV7-9 with TRBJ2-3, with 9 bases lining up with TRBD2. Germline V gene data show CDR1 as SEHNR and CDR2 as FQNEAQ (reference sequence). The CDR3 extends over 16 amino acids. J was trimmed by 6 bases and V by 5 bases; bases with no gene match: 12. The CDR3 bases are TGTGCCAGCAGCCCACTGCGGGGGGGGACCGTGGATACGCAGTATTTT. Translation gives CASSPLRGGTVDTQYF. Supplemented by reference TRBV7-9 and TRBJ2-3, the full variable domain reads DTGVSQNPRHKITKRGQNVTFRCDPISEHNRLYWYRQTLGQGPEFLTYFQNEAQLEKSRLLSDRFSAERPKGSFSTLEIQRTEQGDSAMYLCASSPLRGGTVDTQYFGPGTRLTVL.

The chain joins TRBV7-9 to TRBJ2-1, with a possible D match to TRBD2 (5 bases). The CDR3 has 13 residues. Trimming cost V 2 bases and J 5 bases, with 7 bases left between them. Germline V lookup: CDR1 SEHNR, CDR2 FQNEAQ (reference sequence). This chain's CDR3 is CASSLRADNEQFF. The DNA for the CDR3 is TGTGCCAGCAGCTTACGAGCGGACAATGAGCAGTTCTTC.

The rearrangement joins TRBV9 to TRBJ2-2; 9 nucleotides agree with TRBD1. Trimming cost V 0 bases and J 1 base; bases outside gene matches: 7. This CDR3 region has 18 residues. The V gene's germline CDR1 is SGDLS and CDR2 YYNGEE. The CDR3 region is CASSVGGQGYRNTGELFF. The CDR3 DNA reads as TGTGCCAGCAGCGTAGGGGGACAGGGTTATCGGAACACCGGGGAGCTGTTTTTT.

The rearrangement uses TRBV30 and TRBJ1-4; 10 bases align to TRBD1. V was pared by 2 bases and J by 5 bases, with 2 bases of the junction left unmatched. Germline V gene data show CDR1 as GTSNPN and CDR2 as SVGIG (reference sequence). The length of the CDR3 is 14 residues. The DNA of the CDR3 is TGTGCCTGGAGTCCGGACAGGGGGAATGAAAAACTGTTTTTT. The encoded protein is CAWSPDRGNEKLFF.

The gene calls are TRBV7-9 and TRBJ2-7, with D perhaps matching TRBD2 (5 bases). Trimming shortened V by 7 bases and J by 4 bases, and 17 bases separated the two germline ends. The CDR3 is 14 amino acids. Germline-derived CDR1 and CDR2 are SEHNR and FQNEAQ (reference sequence). The CDR3 protein is CASMYSGPGYEQYF. As DNA, the CDR3 is TGTGCCAGCATGTATTCCGGGCCGGGATACGAGCAGTACTTC.

To note about this clone: The junction departs from the called germline gene at one end, perhaps through a read error. CDR3 in DNA: TGTGCCAGCAGGGAAGACAGGGGTGGTCAGCCCCAGCATTTT. Its protein product is CASREDRGGQPQHF. The genes are TRBV6-1 and TRBJ1-5; 8 bases are a match to TRBD1. The CDR3 is 14 residues long. In germline, CDR1 is MNHNS, CDR2 SASEGT.

J is TRBJ2-7 and V is TRBV9; D is unresolved. Germline V lookup: CDR1 SGDLS, CDR2 YYNGEE. The CDR3 loop spans 14 amino acids. Trimming removed 2 bases from V and 0 bases from J, with 9 bases in between. CDR3 in amino acids: CASSVLQSSYEQYF. The CDR3 bases are TGTGCCAGCAGCGTTTTACAGTCCTCCTACGAGCAGTACTTC.

The rearrangement uses TRBV6-4 and TRBJ2-3; the D gene is possibly TRBD1 (6 bases). The V gene's germline CDR1 is MRHNA and CDR2 SNTAGT. The CDR3 has 14 residues. Trimming pared 3 bases from V and 3 bases from J, leaving 10 bases between. This CDR3 is CASSEFGTTDTQYF. CDR3 nucleotide sequence: TGTGCCAGCAGTGAATTCGGGACAACAGATACGCAGTATTTT.

This clone was detected a few times. The chain joins TRBV25-1 to TRBJ2-5, with 13 bases matching TRBD2. Germline CDR1 MGHDK, CDR2 SYGVNS. Trimming at V came to 4 bases and at J to 4 bases, leaving 6 bases not matched to a gene. The CDR3 is 16 amino acids. CDR3 sequence (DNA): TGTGCCAGCAGTGGACTGACTAGCGGGGGGCGAGAGACCCAGTACTTC. This translates into CASSGLTSGGRETQYF.

Note on this clone: Other DNA sequences from this sample encode an identical CDR3 as well. The rearrangement links TRBV19 to TRBJ1-1, with 7 positions matching TRBD1. The germline gives CDR1 LNHDA, CDR2 SQIVND (reference sequence). The CDR3 is made up of 14 amino acids. V lost 3 bases, J lost 1 base, and 2 bases stayed unmatched. The DNA of the CDR3 is TGTGCCAGTAGTATCGGGACAGCGAACACTGAAGCTTTCTTT. The encoded protein is CASSIGTANTEAFF.

Here the CDR3 reads CASSLTSGGPPETQYF. The CDR3 region has the DNA TGTGCCAGCAGCTTGACTAGCGGGGGTCCTCCAGAGACCCAGTACTTC. J is TRBJ2-5 and V is TRBV14, with 12 bases that match TRBD2. The CDR3 length is 16 residues. V dropped 5 bases and J dropped 4; count of bases not matched to a gene: 8. Germline lookup yields CDR1 SGHDN and CDR2 FVKESK.

V is TRBV6-6 and J is TRBJ2-1; TRBD1 matches 11 bases. CDR1 and CDR2 from the germline V gene are MNHNY and SVGAGI (reference sequence). The CDR3 is 15 residues long. Unmatched junction bases numbered 7, after V lost 5 bases and J lost 7 bases. The DNA for the CDR3 is TGTGCCAGCAGTCCAGGACAGGGGGCCTTTAATGAGCAGTTCTTC. Its translation is CASSPGQGAFNEQFF.